This T cell receptor (beta chain) was sequenced for a study of T-cell memory formation after mild COVID-19. Study information: Most TCR clusters belonged to a single donor. Study-level findings and limits: Clones that got smaller from day 15 to 85 had even CD4/CD8, while clones growing later tipped toward CD4+. For contracting clones, CD4+ ones sat mainly in CM and EM, CD8+ in EMRA.

From 5'RACE with constant-segment primers came TCR alpha and TCR beta cDNA libraries that carried sample barcodes and UMIs. From the 5' RACE reads, TCRdb called clonotypes with MiXCR, one entry per CDR3 protein. The sample contains roughly 200,000 distinct CDR3 sequences, around 17% of which appear only once. The CDR3 sequence is 13 residues long. CDR1 is ENHRY and CDR2 is SYGVKD in the germline V gene. The V and J ends lost 8 bases and 8 bases, in that order; junction bases with no gene match: 8. This clonotype was seen ten or more times. Its antigen is as yet unknown. This receptor was identified in an adult woman who had mild COVID-19 (a few samples of this study predate the infection). Cell type and time point are not known. The specimen was PBMCs or a T cell subset sorted from them (not recorded which). The chain carries TRBV10-3 and TRBJ1-2; 10 bases are shared with TRBD1. CDR3 coding DNA: TGTGCCATCGGGACAGGGGAGAGGAACGGCTACACCTTC. It translates to CAIGTGERNGYTF.